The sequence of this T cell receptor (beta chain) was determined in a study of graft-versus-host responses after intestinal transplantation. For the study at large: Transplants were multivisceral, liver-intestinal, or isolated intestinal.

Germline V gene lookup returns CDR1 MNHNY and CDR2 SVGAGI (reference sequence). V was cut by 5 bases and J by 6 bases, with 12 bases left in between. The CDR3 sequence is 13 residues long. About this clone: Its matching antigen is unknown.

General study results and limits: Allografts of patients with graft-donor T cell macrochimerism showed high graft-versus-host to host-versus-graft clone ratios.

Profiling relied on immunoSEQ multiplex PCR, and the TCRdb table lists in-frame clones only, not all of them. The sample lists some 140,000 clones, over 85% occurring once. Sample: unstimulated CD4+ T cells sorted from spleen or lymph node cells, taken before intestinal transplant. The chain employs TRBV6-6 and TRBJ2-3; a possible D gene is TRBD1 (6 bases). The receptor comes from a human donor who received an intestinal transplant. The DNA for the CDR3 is TGTGCCAGCAGTCCCACAGGGCCGGATACGCAGTATTTT. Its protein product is CASSPTGPDTQYF.